This T cell receptor (beta chain) came from a study of T cells after yellow fever vaccination. Findings and limits, study-wide: CD4 and CD8 compartments shared a small share of clonotypes, likely from convergent recombination. Booster sampling recovered most clones from primary vaccination (roughly 97% CD4, around 90% CD8). Faster peaking, at day 5 versus 15, marked a secondary response that was weaker.

Production of TCR cDNA was by 5'RACE template switching, which also added a universal primer site and UMIs. From the 5' RACE reads, TCRdb called clonotypes with MiXCR, one entry per CDR3 protein. The sample includes approximately 70,000 distinct CDR3 sequences, around 7.7% of them seen just once. This clonotype came up many times. Its antigen is unknown. V was clipped by 6 bases and J by 0 bases; unmatched bases: 8. CDR1 is WSHSY, CDR2 SAAADI, per germline. This CDR3 is 15 amino acids long. The specimen was CD8+ T cells sorted from PBMCs, collected less than 11 days after the first yellow fever vaccination. The TCR originated in a young man who received the YFV17D yellow fever vaccine. This chain connects TRBV10-2 to TRBJ2-7, with 7 bases matching TRBD1. CDR3 residues: CASRKDRDHSYEQYV. The CDR3 DNA reads TGCGCCAGCAGGAAAGACAGGGACCACTCCTACGAGCAGTACGTC.